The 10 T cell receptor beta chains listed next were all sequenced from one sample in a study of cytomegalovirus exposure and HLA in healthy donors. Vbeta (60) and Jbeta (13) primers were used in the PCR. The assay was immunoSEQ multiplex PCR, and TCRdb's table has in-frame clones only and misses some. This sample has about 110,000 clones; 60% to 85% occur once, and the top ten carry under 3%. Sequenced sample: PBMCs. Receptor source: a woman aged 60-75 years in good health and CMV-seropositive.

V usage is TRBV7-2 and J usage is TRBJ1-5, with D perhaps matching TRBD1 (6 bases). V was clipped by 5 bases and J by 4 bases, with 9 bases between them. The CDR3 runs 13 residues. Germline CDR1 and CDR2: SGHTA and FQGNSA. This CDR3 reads CASSRDTNQPQHF. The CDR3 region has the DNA TGTGCCAGCAGCCGGGACACGAATCAGCCCCAGCATTTT.

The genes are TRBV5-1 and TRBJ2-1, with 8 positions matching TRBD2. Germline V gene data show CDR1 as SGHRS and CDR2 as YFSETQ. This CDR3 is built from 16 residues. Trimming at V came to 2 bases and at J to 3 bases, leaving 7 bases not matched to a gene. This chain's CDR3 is CASSLSTSGNYNEQFF. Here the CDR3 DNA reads TGCGCCAGCAGCTTATCAACTAGCGGAAACTACAATGAGCAGTTCTTC.

CDR3 amino acids: CASSDMDRENQPQHF. DNA for the CDR3: TGTGCCAGCTCAGATATGGACAGGGAGAATCAGCCCCAGCATTTT. The chain has TRBV18 and TRBJ1-5; TRBD1 matches at 8 bases. CDR1 is KGHSH and CDR2 is LQKENI in the germline V gene. The CDR3 runs to 15 residues. With V trimmed by 5 bases and J by 4 bases, 7 bases remained unmatched.

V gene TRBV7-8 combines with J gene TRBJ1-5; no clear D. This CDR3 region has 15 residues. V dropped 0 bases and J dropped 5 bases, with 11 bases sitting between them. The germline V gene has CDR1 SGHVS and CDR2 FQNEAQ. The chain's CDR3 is CASSLAAGSHQPQHF. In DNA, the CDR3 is TGTGCCAGCAGCTTAGCGGCGGGCAGCCATCAGCCCCAGCATTTT.

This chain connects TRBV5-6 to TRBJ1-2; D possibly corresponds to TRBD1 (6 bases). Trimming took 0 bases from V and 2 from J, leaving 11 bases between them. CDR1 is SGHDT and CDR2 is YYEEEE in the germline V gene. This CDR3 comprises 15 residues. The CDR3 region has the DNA TGTGCCAGCAGCTTGGCTTTTACAGGGAACTATGGCTACACCTTC. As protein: CASSLAFTGNYGYTF.

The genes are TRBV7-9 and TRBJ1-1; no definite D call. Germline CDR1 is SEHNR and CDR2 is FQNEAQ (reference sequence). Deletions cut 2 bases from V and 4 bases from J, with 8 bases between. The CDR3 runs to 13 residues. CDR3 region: CASSLMAGTEAFF. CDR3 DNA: TGTGCCAGCAGCTTAATGGCGGGCACTGAAGCTTTCTTT.

Here the CDR3 reads CASSPQQGASYGYTF. Here the CDR3 DNA reads TGTGCCAGCAGCCCTCAACAGGGGGCTTCCTATGGCTACACCTTC. The chain couples TRBV6-4 to TRBJ1-2, with 9 nucleotides matching TRBD1. Per germline, CDR1 MRHNA and CDR2 SNTAGT. V dropped 6 bases and J dropped 4; count of bases not matched to a gene: 9. The CDR3 length is 15 residues.

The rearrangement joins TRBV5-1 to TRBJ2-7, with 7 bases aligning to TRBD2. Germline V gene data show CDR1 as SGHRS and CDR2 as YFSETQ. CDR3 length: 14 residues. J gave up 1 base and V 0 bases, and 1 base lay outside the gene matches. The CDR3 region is CASSLERGSYEQYF. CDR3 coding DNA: TGCGCCAGCAGCTTGGAGCGGGGATCCTACGAGCAGTACTTC.

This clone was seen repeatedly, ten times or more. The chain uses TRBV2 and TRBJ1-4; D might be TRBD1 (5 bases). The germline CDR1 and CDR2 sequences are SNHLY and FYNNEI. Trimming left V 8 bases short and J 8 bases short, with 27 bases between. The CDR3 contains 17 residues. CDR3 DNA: TGTGCCAGCGAGATATTTAGGGGACTCGGGTATCGCGAAAAACTGTTTTTT. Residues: CASEIFRGLGYREKLFF. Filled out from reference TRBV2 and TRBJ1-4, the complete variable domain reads EPEVTQTPSHQVTQMGQEVILRCVPISNHLYFYWYRQILGQKVEFLVSFYNNEISEKSEIFDDQFSVERPDGSNFTLKIRSTKLEDSAMYFCASEIFRGLGYREKLFFGSGTQLSVL.

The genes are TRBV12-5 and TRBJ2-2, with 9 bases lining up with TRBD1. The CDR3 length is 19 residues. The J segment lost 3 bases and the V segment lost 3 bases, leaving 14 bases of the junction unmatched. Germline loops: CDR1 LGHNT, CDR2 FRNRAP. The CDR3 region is CASGLATGTGSRYTGELFF. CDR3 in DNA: TGTGCTAGTGGTTTAGCTACCGGGACAGGGAGTAGGTACACCGGGGAGCTGTTTTTT. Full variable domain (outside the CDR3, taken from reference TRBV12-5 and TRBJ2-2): DARVTQTPRHKVTEMGQEVTMRCQPILGHNTVFWYRQTMMQGLELLAYFRNRAPLDDSGMPKDRFSAEMPDATLATLKIQPSEPRDSAVYFCASGLATGTGSRYTGELFFGEGSRLTVL.